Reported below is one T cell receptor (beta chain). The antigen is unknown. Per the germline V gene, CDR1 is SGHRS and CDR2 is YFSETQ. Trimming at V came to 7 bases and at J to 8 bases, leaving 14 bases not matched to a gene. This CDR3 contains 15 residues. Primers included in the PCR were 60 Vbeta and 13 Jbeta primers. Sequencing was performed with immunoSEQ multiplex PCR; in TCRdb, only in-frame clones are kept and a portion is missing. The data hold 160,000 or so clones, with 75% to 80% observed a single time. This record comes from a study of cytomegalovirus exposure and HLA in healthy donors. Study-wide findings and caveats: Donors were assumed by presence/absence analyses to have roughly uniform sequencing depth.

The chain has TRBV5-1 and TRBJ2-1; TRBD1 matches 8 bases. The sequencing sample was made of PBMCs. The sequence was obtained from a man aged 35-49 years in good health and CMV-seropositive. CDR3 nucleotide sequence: TGCGCCAGCGGGACCTCAGGGGGCCGGGGCGATGAGCAGTTCTTC. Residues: CASGTSGGRGDEQFF. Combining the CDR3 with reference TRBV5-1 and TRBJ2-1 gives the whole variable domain KAGVTQTPRYLIKTRGQQVTLSCSPISGHRSVSWYQQTPGQGLQFLFEYFSETQRNKGNFPGRFSGRQFSNSRSEMNVSTLELGDSALYLCASGTSGGRGDEQFFGPGTRLTVL.